The 24 T cell receptor beta chains below all came from one sample that was sequenced in a study of blood T cell repertoires in COVID-19. Measured with immunoSEQ multiplex PCR; TCRdb has only the in-frame clones, and not every one. The profile covers roughly 220,000 clones, with 84% appearing a single time and less than 6.5% taken by the ten largest. The sequenced material came from peripheral blood. All receptors derive from a woman aged 60-75 years who had recovered from COVID-19.

This clone was detected only once. The genes are TRBV5-1 and TRBJ2-3, with TRBD1 matching 7 bases. V was pared by 2 bases and J by 2 bases, with 8 bases of the junction left unmatched. The CDR3 has 16 residues. The germline V gene encodes CDR1 SGHRS and CDR2 YFSETQ. The DNA for the CDR3 is TGCGCCAGCAGCTTCCAACCGGGACAGAACACAGATACGCAGTATTTT. It is translated as CASSFQPGQNTDTQYF.

The chain is built from TRBV12-3 or TRBV12-4 and TRBJ2-5; D gene ambiguous. Trimming removed 6 bases from V and 4 bases from J, with 6 bases in between. The CDR3 length is 11 residues. CDR3 sequence reads: CASSLRETQYF. CDR3 coding DNA: TGTGCCAGCAGCCTACGAGAGACCCAGTACTTC.

In its sample, this clone was seen a few times. V is TRBV2 and J is TRBJ2-7, with TRBD1 identical over 9 bases. This CDR3 contains 14 residues. Germline CDR1 reads SNHLY; CDR2 reads FYNNEI. V lost 6 bases and J lost 4; bases outside the gene matches: 7. The CDR3 loop is CASSPGTGSYEQYF. Here the CDR3 DNA reads TGTGCCAGCAGCCCCGGGACAGGGAGTTACGAGCAGTACTTC.

The rearrangement links TRBV2 to TRBJ2-5; 10 bases align to TRBD2. The CDR3 length is 16 residues. In germline, CDR1 is SNHLY, CDR2 FYNNEI. The junction had 10 bases not matched to a gene; V was cut back by 5 bases and J by 4 bases. This chain's CDR3 is CASSYGLAAGSETQYF. The CDR3 nucleotides read TGTGCCAGCAGTTACGGACTAGCGGCCGGATCAGAGACCCAGTACTTC.

This clone was recorded a few times. The CDR3 DNA reads TGTGCCAGCAGCTTGCTGGGGTCCTACGGGGTGAACACTGAAGCTTTCTTT. Its protein product is CASSLLGSYGVNTEAFF. This chain uses TRBV5-6 with TRBJ1-1; D gene uncertain. Germline V lookup: CDR1 SGHDT, CDR2 YYEEEE. V was trimmed by 1 base and J by 0 bases, leaving 16 bases between them. The length of the CDR3 is 17 residues.

This clone was found once. This chain links TRBV15 with TRBJ1-3; D is unclear. Germline CDR1 LNHNV, CDR2 YYDKDF (reference sequence). V lost 0 bases to trimming and J lost 0 bases, with 9 bases between them. There are 16 residues in the CDR3. CDR3 sequence: CATSRDYGSSGNTIYF. CDR3 DNA sequence: TGTGCCACCAGCAGAGATTATGGGAGCTCTGGAAACACCATATATTTT.

This sequence joins TRBV30 and TRBJ2-2; the D is unclear. The germline gives CDR1 GTSNPN, CDR2 SVGIG (reference sequence). This CDR3 has 12 amino acids. V lost 1 base and J lost 7, with 7 bases in between. CDR3 amino acids: CAWSGVDGELFF. DNA for the CDR3: TGTGCCTGGAGTGGTGTAGACGGGGAGCTGTTTTTT.

In this sample, this clone turned up a few times. The genes are TRBV5-1 and TRBJ2-3; 10 bases agree with TRBD1. Per germline, CDR1 SGHRS and CDR2 YFSETQ. CDR3 length equals 17 residues. Trimming removed 1 base from V and 3 bases from J; junction bases left unmatched: 8. The CDR3 protein is CASSLSGQGMKTDTQYF. CDR3 in DNA: TGCGCCAGCAGCTTGTCGGGACAGGGGATGAAAACAGATACGCAGTATTTT.

This clone was seen only once. The chain uses TRBV5-4 and TRBJ2-3, with 9 bases identical to TRBD2. This CDR3 is 17 amino acids long. CDR1 is SGHNT and CDR2 is YYREEE in the germline V gene (reference sequence). Unmatched junction bases numbered 11, after V lost 4 bases and J lost 2 bases. This CDR3 is CASSPGLAGTYTDTQYF. The CDR3 nucleotides are TGTGCCAGCAGCCCCGGTCTAGCGGGGACCTACACAGATACGCAGTATTTT.

The rearrangement uses TRBV5-1 and TRBJ2-1; D is perhaps TRBD1 (5 bases). Looked up from germline, CDR1 is SGHRS and CDR2 is YFSETQ. Trimming stripped 0 bases from V and 8 bases from J, with 15 bases between. The CDR3 is made up of 15 amino acids. The DNA of the CDR3 is TGCGCCAGCAGCTTGGCGACGGATCAAGGGGATGAGCAGTTCTTC. Protein: CASSLATDQGDEQFF.

The J gene is TRBJ1-2, the V gene TRBV6-1; D might be TRBD1 (5 bases). Trimming removed 3 bases from V and 2 bases from J, with 16 bases in between. The CDR3 runs to 16 residues. Germline CDR1 and CDR2: MNHNS and SASEGT. The CDR3 DNA follows: TGTGCCAGCAGTGAGGGGCCTGCGTCTGGGAACTATGGCTACACCTTC. Translating gives CASSEGPASGNYGYTF.

The chain has TRBV11-3 and TRBJ2-5, with D perhaps TRBD2 (7 bases). V shed 4 bases and J shed 4 bases, with 16 bases lying between them. The CDR3 length is 15 residues. The germline V gene encodes CDR1 SGHNT and CDR2 YENEEA. The DNA for the CDR3 is TGTGCCAGCAGCTCCCGGGGGGCTGTTGGAGAGACCCAGTACTTC. Translated, it gives CASSSRGAVGETQYF.

In this sample, this clone turned up a few times. This chain uses TRBV19 with TRBJ2-6; D gene ambiguous. The ends were cut back, 7 bases at V and 0 bases at J, with 19 bases in the middle. The CDR3 has 18 residues. Germline V CDR1 and CDR2: LNHDA, SQIVND (reference sequence). DNA of the CDR3: TGTGCCAGTACAAATCTTCTCAGTGTGTTCTCTGGGGCCAACGTCCTGACTTTC. Residues: CASTNLLSVFSGANVLTF.

J is TRBJ1-4 and V is TRBV2; 9 bases fit TRBD1. The CDR3 is 14 residues long. Germline values: CDR1 SNHLY, CDR2 FYNNEI. Losses at the gene ends were 6 bases for V and 4 bases for J; bases not matched to a gene: 3. CDR3 nucleotides: TGTGCCAGCAGCCGGGACAGGGTTAATGAAAAACTGTTTTTT. This codes for CASSRDRVNEKLFF.

This chain links TRBV7-8 with TRBJ2-7; D uncertain. The CDR3 is 13 amino acids. Per germline, CDR1 SGHVS and CDR2 FQNEAQ. The ends were cut back, 3 bases at V and 2 bases at J, with 8 bases in the middle. This CDR3 reads CASSFWAAYEQYF. DNA for the CDR3: TGTGCCAGCAGCTTCTGGGCAGCCTACGAGCAGTACTTC.

The chain has TRBV24-1 and TRBJ2-1; 10 bases align to TRBD1. Per the germline V gene, CDR1 is KGHDR and CDR2 is SFDVKD. There are 15 residues in the CDR3. J lost 9 bases, V lost 4 bases, and 8 bases had no gene match. CDR3 in amino acids: CATSDPGQGVFEQFF. In nucleotides, the CDR3 is TGTGCCACCAGTGACCCCGGACAGGGGGTGTTTGAGCAGTTCTTC.

The V call is TRBV27, the J call TRBJ1-2, with 10 bases lining up with TRBD1. The CDR3 is made up of 14 amino acids. Looked up from germline, CDR1 is MNHEY and CDR2 is SMNVEV (reference sequence). The V gene end was trimmed by 5 bases and the J gene end by 4 bases; junction bases not matched to a gene: 4. For the CDR3, the DNA is TGTGCCAGCAGTCTGACAGGGGGCGTCTATGGCTACACCTTC. Protein product: CASSLTGGVYGYTF.

This chain connects TRBV3-1 (or the pseudogene TRBV3-2) to TRBJ2-5; a weak D match, TRBD2 (5 bases). The germline V gene encodes CDR1 LGHDT and CDR2 YNNKEL (reference sequence). The CDR3 sequence is 15 residues long. Trimming took off 4 bases at V and 4 bases at J, with 16 bases between the two ends. CDR3 protein: CASSLTAGGRETQYF. The CDR3 DNA reads as TGTGCCAGCAGCCTGACGGCTGGCGGGCGAGAGACCCAGTACTTC.

The chain is built from TRBV29-1 and TRBJ2-7; 7 bases align to TRBD2. The germline V gene encodes CDR1 SQVTM and CDR2 ANQGSEA. This CDR3 comprises 13 residues. The trim removed 5 bases at V and 4 bases at J, leaving 8 bases unmatched. CDR3 bases: TGCAGCGTTTTGGGAGGGAGAAGTTACGAGCAGTACTTC. Its protein is CSVLGGRSYEQYF.

V gene TRBV5-1 combines with J gene TRBJ1-4; D is possibly TRBD1 (5 bases). Trimming cost V 0 bases and J 5 bases, with 5 bases left between them. The germline gives CDR1 SGHRS, CDR2 YFSETQ. CDR3 length equals 13 residues. DNA of the CDR3: TGCGCCAGCAGCTTGGGGGGCAATGAAAAACTGTTTTTT. It yields the protein CASSLGGNEKLFF.

The J gene is TRBJ2-2, the V gene TRBV11-2, with TRBD1 matching over 9 bases. Trimming cost V 0 bases and J 6 bases; bases outside gene matches: 2. The CDR3 is made up of 15 amino acids. The V gene's germline CDR1 is SGHAT and CDR2 FQNNGV. The CDR3 DNA sequence: TGTGCCAGCAGCTTAGAGGGGACAGGGTCCGGGGAGCTGTTTTTT. Protein sequence: CASSLEGTGSGELFF.

The chain uses TRBV6-5 and TRBJ1-2; no definite D call. CDR3 length: 15 amino acids. V was pared by 5 bases and J by 4 bases, with 17 bases between. The germline V gene encodes CDR1 MNHEY and CDR2 SVGAGI. The chain's CDR3 is CASSPTWRLAYGYTF. The CDR3 nucleotides read TGTGCCAGCAGTCCAACGTGGAGGTTGGCCTATGGCTACACCTTC.

This chain links TRBV9 with TRBJ2-2, with a possible D match to TRBD1 (6 bases). CDR3 length: 14 amino acids. V dropped 2 bases and J dropped 4 bases, with 9 bases sitting between them. Germline V gives CDR1 SGDLS, CDR2 YYNGEE. CDR3 DNA sequence: TGTGCCAGCAGCGTCTACAGGGTCACCGGGGAGCTGTTTTTT. This gives the protein CASSVYRVTGELFF.

The chain recombines TRBV6-5 with TRBJ2-7; 8 bases fit TRBD1. This CDR3 has 13 amino acids. Germline-derived CDR1 and CDR2 are MNHEY and SVGAGI. Trimming removed 10 bases from V and 2 bases from J; junction bases left unmatched: 7. The CDR3 loop reads CANLRDRPYEQYF. The DNA for the CDR3 is TGTGCCAACCTCCGGGACAGGCCCTACGAGCAGTACTTC.